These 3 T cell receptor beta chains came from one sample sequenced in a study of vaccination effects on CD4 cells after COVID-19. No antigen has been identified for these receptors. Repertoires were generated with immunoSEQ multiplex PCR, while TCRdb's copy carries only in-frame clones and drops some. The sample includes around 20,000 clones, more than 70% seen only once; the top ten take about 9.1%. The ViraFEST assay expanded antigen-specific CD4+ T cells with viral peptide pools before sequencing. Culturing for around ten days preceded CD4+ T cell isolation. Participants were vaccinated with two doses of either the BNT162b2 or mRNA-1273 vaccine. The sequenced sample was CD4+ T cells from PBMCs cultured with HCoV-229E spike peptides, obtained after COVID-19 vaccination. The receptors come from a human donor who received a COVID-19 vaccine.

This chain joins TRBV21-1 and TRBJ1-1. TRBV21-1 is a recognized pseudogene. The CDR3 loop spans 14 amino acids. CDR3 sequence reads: CASSKREENTEAFF. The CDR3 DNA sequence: TGTGCCAGCAGCAAAAGGGAGGAGAACACTGAAGCTTTCTTT.

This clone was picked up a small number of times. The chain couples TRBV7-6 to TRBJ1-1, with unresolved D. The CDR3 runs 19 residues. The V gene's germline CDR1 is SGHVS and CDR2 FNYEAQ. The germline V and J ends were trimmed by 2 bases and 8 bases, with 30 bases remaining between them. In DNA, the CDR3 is TGTGCCAGCAGCTTAATCGGCGTTGGGAGAGGCGGTTTGGTCAGAGAAGCTTTCTTT. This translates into CASSLIGVGRGGLVREAFF. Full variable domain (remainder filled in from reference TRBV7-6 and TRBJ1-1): GAGVSQSPRYKVTKRGQDVALRCDPISGHVSLYWYRQALGQGPEFLTYFNYEAQQDKSGLPNDRFSAERPEGSISTLTIQRTEQRDSAMYRCASSLIGVGRGGLVREAFFGQGTRLTVV.

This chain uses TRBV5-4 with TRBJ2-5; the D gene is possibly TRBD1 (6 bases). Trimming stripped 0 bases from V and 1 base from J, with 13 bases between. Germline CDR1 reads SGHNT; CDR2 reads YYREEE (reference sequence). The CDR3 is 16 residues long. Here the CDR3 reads CASSLGQGQTQETQYF. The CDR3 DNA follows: TGTGCCAGCAGCTTGGGACAAGGACAGACCCAAGAGACCCAGTACTTC.